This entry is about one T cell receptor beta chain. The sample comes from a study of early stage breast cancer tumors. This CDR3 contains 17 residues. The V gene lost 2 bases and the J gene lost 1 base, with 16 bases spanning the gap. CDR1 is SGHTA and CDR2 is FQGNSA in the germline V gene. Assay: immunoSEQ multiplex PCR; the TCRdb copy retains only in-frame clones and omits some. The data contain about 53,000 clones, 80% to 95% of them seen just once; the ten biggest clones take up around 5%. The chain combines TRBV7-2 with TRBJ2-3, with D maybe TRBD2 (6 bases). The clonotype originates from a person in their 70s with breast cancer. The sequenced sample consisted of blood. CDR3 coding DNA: TGTGCCAGCAGCTTAATGTCGGCGGGGCTAGGCACAGATACGCAGTATTTT. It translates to CASSLMSAGLGTDTQYF.